This T cell receptor (beta chain) stems from a study of T-cell memory formation after mild COVID-19. Trimming left V 7 bases short and J 2 bases short, with 12 bases between. This CDR3 is built from 14 residues. TCRdb itself ran the 5' RACE reads through MiXCR, one entry per CDR3 protein. The data hold 92,000 or so distinct CDR3 sequences, with about 13% observed a single time. Specimen: PBMCs or a T cell subset sorted from them (not recorded which). The source is an adult woman who had mild COVID-19 (a few samples of this study predate the infection). Cell type and time point are not known. The rearrangement uses TRBV12-3 or TRBV12-4 and TRBJ2-1, with D perhaps TRBD2 (5 bases). CDR3 loop: CASIEPGAYNEQFF. CDR3 coding DNA: TGTGCCAGCATCGAACCCGGGGCCTACAATGAGCAGTTCTTC.